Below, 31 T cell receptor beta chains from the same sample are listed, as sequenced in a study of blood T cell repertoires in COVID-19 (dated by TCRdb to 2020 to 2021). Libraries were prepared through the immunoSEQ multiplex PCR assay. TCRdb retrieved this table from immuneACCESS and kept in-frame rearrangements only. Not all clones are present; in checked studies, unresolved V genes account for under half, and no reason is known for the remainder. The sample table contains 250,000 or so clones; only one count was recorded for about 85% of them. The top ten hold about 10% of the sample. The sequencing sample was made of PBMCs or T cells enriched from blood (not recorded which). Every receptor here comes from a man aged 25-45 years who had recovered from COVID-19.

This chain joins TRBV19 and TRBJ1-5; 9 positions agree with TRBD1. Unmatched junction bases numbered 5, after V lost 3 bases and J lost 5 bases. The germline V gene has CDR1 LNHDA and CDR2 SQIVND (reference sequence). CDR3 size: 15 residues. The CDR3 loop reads CASSMGQGSDQPQHF. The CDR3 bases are TGTGCCAGTAGTATGGGACAGGGCTCTGATCAGCCCCAGCATTTT.

This CDR3 is CASSSTSGGWYEQYF. Written as DNA, the CDR3 is TGTGCCAGCAGCTCAACTAGCGGGGGGTGGTACGAGCAGTACTTC. The rearrangement links TRBV13 to TRBJ2-7; 12 bases map to TRBD2. Germline loops: CDR1 PRHDT, CDR2 FYEKMQ (reference sequence). The CDR3 loop spans 15 amino acids. Trimming at V came to 4 bases and at J to 4 bases, leaving 5 bases not matched to a gene.

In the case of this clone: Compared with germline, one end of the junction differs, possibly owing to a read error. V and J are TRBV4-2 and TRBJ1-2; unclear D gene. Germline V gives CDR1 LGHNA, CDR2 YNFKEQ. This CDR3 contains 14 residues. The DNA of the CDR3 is TGTGCCAGCAGCCAAGGGGAGATCGCCAAAACCCCACGCTTC. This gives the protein CASSQGEIAKTPRF.

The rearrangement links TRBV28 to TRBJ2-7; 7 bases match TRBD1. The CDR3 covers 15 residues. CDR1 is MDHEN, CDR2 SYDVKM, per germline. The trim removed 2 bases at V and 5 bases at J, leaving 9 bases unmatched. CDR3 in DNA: TGTGCCAGCAGTTTAGAGGGTCTAGGGGGCGACGAGCAGTACTTC. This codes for CASSLEGLGGDEQYF.

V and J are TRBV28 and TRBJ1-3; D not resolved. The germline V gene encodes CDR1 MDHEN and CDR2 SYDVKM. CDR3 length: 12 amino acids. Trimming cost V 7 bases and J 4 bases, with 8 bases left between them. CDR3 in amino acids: CASKSTGNTIYF. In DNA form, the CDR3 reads TGTGCCAGCAAGTCGACAGGAAACACCATATATTTT.

CDR3 nucleotide sequence: TGTGCCAGCAGCTTAGATATTACAGGGTTAGGAAAACTGTTTTTT. This encodes CASSLDITGLGKLFF. The chain combines TRBV7-2 with TRBJ1-4, with D possibly matching TRBD1 (6 bases). The CDR3 runs to 15 residues. Trimming removed 1 base from V and 10 bases from J, with 16 bases in between. The germline V gene encodes CDR1 SGHTA and CDR2 FQGNSA.

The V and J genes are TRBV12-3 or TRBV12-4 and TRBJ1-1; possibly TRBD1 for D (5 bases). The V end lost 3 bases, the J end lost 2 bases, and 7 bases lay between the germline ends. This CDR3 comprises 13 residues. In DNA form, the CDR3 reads TGTGCCAGCAGTTTTGGGACTAACACTGAAGCTTTCTTT. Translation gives CASSFGTNTEAFF.

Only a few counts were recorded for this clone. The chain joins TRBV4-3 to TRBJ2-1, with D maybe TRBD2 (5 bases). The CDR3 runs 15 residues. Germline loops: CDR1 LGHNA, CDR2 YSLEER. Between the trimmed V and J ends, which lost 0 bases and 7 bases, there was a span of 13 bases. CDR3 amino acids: CASSQESGSLNEQFF. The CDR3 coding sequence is TGCGCCAGCAGCCAAGAGAGCGGTAGCTTAAATGAGCAGTTCTTC.

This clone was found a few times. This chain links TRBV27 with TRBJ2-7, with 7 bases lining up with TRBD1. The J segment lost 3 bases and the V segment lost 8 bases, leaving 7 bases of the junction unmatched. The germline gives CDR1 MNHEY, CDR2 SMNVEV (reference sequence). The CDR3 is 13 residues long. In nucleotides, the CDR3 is TGTGCCAGCCAGGGGACAGATAGCTACGAGCAGTACTTC. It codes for CASQGTDSYEQYF.

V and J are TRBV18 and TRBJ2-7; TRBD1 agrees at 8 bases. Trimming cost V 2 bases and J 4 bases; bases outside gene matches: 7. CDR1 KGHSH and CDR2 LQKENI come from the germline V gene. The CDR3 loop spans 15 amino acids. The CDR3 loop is CASSPGPGGLYEQYF. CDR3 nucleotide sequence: TGTGCCAGCTCACCAGGTCCAGGGGGCCTATACGAGCAGTACTTC.

The CDR3 DNA follows: TGTGCCAGCAGCTTAGGGCCCCCAGGGCCTAGCTCCTACGAGCAGTACTTC. Translating it yields CASSLGPPGPSSYEQYF. The gene calls are TRBV13 and TRBJ2-7; maybe TRBD1 (5 bases). V shed 0 bases and J shed 0 bases, with 15 bases lying between them. CDR1 PRHDT and CDR2 FYEKMQ come from the germline V gene (reference sequence). This CDR3 is built from 17 residues.

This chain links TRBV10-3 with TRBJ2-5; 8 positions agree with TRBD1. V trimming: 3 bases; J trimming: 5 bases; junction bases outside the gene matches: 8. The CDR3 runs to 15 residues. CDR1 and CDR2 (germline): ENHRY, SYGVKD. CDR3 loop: CAISDATGAAETQYF. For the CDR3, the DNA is TGTGCCATCAGTGACGCGACAGGGGCGGCGGAGACCCAGTACTTC.

The CDR3 protein is CASSATSGRGYEQYF. In nucleotides, the CDR3 is TGTGCCAGCAGTGCGACTAGCGGGAGAGGGTACGAGCAGTACTTC. The chain links TRBV27 to TRBJ2-7, with 12 bases lining up with TRBD2. CDR3 size: 15 residues. Trimming cost V 5 bases and J 4 bases; bases outside gene matches: 6. The germline V gene encodes CDR1 MNHEY and CDR2 SMNVEV (reference sequence).

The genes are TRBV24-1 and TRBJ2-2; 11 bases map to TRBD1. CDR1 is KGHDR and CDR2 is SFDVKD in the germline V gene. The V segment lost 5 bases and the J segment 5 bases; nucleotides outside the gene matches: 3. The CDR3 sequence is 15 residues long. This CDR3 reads CATSVGTGGTGELFF. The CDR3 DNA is TGTGCCACCAGTGTGGGGACAGGGGGGACCGGGGAGCTGTTTTTT.

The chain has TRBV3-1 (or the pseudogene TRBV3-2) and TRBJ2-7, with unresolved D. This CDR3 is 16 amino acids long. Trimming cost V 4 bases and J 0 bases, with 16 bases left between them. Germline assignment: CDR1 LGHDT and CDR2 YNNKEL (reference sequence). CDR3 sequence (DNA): TGTGCCAGCAGCCCCGAGTTAGTGTTTAGCTCCTACGAGCAGTACTTC. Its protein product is CASSPELVFSSYEQYF.

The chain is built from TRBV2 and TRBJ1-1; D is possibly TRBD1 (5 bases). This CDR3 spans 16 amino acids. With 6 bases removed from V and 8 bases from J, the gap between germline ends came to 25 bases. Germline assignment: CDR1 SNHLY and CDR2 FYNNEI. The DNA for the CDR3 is TGTGCCAGCAGCCCCGGGACGGGGGTGGGGTCATCCGAAGCTTTCTTT. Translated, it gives CASSPGTGVGSSEAFF.

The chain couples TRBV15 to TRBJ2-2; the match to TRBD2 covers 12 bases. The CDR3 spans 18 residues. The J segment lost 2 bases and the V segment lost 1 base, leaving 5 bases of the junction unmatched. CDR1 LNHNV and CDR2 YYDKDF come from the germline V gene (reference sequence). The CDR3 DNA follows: TGTGCCACCAGCAGAGTCCCGACTAGCGGGAGAAACACCGGGGAGCTGTTTTTT. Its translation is CATSRVPTSGRNTGELFF.

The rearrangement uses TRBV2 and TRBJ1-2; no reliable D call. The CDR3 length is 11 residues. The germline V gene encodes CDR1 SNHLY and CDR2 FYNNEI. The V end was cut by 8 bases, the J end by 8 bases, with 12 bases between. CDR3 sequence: CASSMRYGYTF. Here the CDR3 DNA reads TGTGCCAGCTCTATGAGGTACGGCTACACCTTC.

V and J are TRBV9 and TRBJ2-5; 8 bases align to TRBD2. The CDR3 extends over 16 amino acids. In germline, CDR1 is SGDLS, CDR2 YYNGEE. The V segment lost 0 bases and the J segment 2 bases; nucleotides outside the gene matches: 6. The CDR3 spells CASSVAAGASQETQYF. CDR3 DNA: TGTGCCAGCAGCGTAGCAGCGGGGGCTAGTCAAGAGACCCAGTACTTC.

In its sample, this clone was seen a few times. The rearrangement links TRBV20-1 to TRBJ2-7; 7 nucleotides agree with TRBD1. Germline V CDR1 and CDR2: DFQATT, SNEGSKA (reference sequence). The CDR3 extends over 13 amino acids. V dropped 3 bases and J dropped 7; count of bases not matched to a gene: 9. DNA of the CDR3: TGCAGTGCTAGTCTCCCGGGACAGAAAGAGCAGTACTTC. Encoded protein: CSASLPGQKEQYF.

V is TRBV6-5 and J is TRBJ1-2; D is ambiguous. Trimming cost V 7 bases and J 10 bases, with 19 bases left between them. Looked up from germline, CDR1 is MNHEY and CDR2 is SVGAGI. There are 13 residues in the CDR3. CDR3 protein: CASNEGSRIVYTF. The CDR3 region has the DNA TGTGCCAGCAACGAGGGTAGTCGAATTGTCTACACCTTC.

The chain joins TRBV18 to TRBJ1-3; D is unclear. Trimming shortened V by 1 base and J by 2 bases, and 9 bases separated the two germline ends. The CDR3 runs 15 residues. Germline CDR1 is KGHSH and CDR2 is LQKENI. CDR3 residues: CASSPREAAGNTIYF. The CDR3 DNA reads TGTGCCAGCTCACCACGGGAGGCCGCTGGAAACACCATATATTTT.

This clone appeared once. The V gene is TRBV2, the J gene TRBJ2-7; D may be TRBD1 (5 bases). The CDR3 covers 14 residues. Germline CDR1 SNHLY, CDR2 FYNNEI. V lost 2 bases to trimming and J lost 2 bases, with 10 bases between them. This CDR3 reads CASSELQETYEQYF. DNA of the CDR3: TGTGCCAGCAGTGAACTACAGGAGACCTACGAGCAGTACTTC.

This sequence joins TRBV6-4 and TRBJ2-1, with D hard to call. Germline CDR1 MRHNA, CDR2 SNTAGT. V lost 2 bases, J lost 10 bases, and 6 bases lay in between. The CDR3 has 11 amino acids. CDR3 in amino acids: CASSDTREQFF. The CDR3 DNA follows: TGTGCCAGCAGTGACACCCGGGAGCAGTTCTTC.

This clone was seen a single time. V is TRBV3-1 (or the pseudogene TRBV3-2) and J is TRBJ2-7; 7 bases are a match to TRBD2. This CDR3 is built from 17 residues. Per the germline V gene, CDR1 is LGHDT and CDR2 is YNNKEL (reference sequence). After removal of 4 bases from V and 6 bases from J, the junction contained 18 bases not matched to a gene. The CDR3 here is CASSRLSSASGGSEQYF. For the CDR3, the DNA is TGTGCCAGCAGCCGACTATCTTCGGCTAGCGGCGGGTCCGAGCAGTACTTC.

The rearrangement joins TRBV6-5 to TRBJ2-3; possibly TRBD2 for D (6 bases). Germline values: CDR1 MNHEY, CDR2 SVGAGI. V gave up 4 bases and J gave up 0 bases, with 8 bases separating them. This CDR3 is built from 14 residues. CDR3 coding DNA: TGTGCCAGCAGTTTAGCGGAAAGCACAGATACGCAGTATTTT. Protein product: CASSLAESTDTQYF.

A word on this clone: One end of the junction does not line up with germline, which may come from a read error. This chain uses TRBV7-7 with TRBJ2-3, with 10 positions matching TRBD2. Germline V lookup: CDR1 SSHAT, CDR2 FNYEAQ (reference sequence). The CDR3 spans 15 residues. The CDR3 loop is CASSERGGREDTQYF. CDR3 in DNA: TGTGCTAGCAGCGAGCGGGGGGGCCGGGAAGATACGCAGTATTTT.

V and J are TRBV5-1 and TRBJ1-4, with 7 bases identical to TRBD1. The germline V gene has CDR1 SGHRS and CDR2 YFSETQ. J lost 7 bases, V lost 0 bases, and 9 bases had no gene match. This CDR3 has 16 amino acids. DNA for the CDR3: TGCGCCAGCAGCTTGGGACAGGGAATTATTGCTGAAAAACTGTTTTTT. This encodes CASSLGQGIIAEKLFF.

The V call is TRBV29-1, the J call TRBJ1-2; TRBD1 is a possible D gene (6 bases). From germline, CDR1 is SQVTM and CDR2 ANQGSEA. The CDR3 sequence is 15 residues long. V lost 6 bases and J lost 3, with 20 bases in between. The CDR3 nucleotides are TGCAGCGTCCATCCTGGTGGGACATCTGACTATGGCTACACCTTC. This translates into CSVHPGGTSDYGYTF.

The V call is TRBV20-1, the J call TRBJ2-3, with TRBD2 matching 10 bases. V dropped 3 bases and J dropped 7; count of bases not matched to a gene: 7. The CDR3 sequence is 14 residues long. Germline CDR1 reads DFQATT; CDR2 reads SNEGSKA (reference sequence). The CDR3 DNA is TGCAGTGCTAGTAGGTCTAGCGGGAGCTATACGCAGTATTTT. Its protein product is CSASRSSGSYTQYF.

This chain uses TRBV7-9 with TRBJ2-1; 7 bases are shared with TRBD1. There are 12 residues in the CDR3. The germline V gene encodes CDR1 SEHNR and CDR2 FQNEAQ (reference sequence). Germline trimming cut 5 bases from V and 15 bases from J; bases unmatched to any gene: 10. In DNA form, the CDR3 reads TGTGCCAGCAGCATCGTGGACAGGTGGGCGTTCTTC. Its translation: CASSIVDRWAFF.